Sequencing of this T cell receptor (beta chain) was carried out in a study of cytomegalovirus exposure and HLA in healthy donors. The CDR3 sequence is 13 residues long. Germline V gene data show CDR1 as SQVTM and CDR2 as ANQGSEA. This clone was seen once. The antigen is unknown. The PCR had 60 Vbeta and 13 Jbeta primers. The assay was immunoSEQ multiplex PCR, and TCRdb's table has in-frame clones only and misses some. Of over 75,000 clones listed, 86% are singletons. Findings of the study overall: As confirmed in vitro, a few CMV-associated chains were specific for CMV antigens. Apart from CMV serostatus, no immune exposure information was available. Reportedly, fewer N-insertions than the approximately 690-donor mean appeared in an Asian-associated ancestry cluster in a later analysis.

The sequenced sample consisted of PBMCs. This receptor was obtained from a man aged 25-40 years in good health and CMV-seropositive. The chain couples TRBV29-1 to TRBJ1-2; 12 bases line up with TRBD1. The CDR3 loop reads CSYTRDRGQGYTF. CDR3 nucleotide sequence: TGCAGTTATACCCGGGACAGGGGGCAGGGCTACACCTTC.